This T cell receptor (beta chain) was documented in a study of blood T cell repertoires in COVID-19. For the study at large: The origin of the acute and convalescent COVID-19 samples was the United States, Italy and Spain.

Authors' methods: Estimates of nucleated cell counts were drawn from the amplification of reference gene primers. TCRdb's copy holds only in-frame clones and misses some; the assay was immunoSEQ multiplex PCR. V, J and clone size are those of that table, while D and trimming were read from the DNA. Counted here are 150,000 or so clones, 76% occurring once; the ten biggest clones make up 4.5%. This CDR3 spans 17 amino acids. The V and J ends lost 3 bases and 2 bases, in that order; junction bases with no gene match: 4. CDR1 and CDR2 (germline): LNHDA, SQIVND (reference sequence). This sequence joins TRBV19 and TRBJ2-3; TRBD2 agrees at 14 bases. This sequence was found in a woman over 75 with active or convalescent COVID-19. Material for sequencing was peripheral blood. CDR3 residues: CASSIGGLAGVTDTQYF. The CDR3 region has the DNA TGTGCCAGTAGTATCGGGGGACTAGCGGGGGTCACAGATACGCAGTATTTT. The full variable domain, its missing parts supplied by reference TRBV19 and TRBJ2-3, is DGGITQSPKYLFRKEGQNVTLSCEQNLNHDAMYWYRQDPGQGLRLIYYSQIVNDFQKGDIAEGYSVSREKKESFPLTVTSAQKNPTAFYLCASSIGGLAGVTDTQYFGPGTRLTVL.